This TCR beta chain was sequenced in a study of T cell responses to AZD1222 COVID-19 vaccine. Overall study findings and caveats: The span of vaccine-associated CD4 TCRs extended across spike, with dominance at 160-218 and 743-854. It should be noted that donors were predominantly white British and more often female, and clonal diversity was possibly underestimated. Repertoire samples came only from after the peak T cell response. Nearly half of the spike-specific TCRs reportedly recognize variant regions that carry no mutations.

This CDR3 has 15 residues. Germline CDR1 is MDHEN and CDR2 is SYDVKM. Some clones are missing from TCRdb's copy, which holds only in-frame ones; the method was immunoSEQ multiplex PCR. The sample consists of fewer than 300,000 clones, approximately 95% of them appearing once. About this clone: The antigen is not known. Mismatch with germline at one junction end may stem from a read error.

The sequence derives from an adult in good health. The sample here was peripheral blood, taken on day 0 of AZD1222 vaccination. The gene calls are TRBV28 and TRBJ2-2, with 8 bases matching TRBD2. The CDR3 sequence: CASSTPGLASGSYLF. The CDR3 bases are TGTGCCAGCAGCACCCCAGGACTAGCATCGGGGAGCTATCTTTTT.